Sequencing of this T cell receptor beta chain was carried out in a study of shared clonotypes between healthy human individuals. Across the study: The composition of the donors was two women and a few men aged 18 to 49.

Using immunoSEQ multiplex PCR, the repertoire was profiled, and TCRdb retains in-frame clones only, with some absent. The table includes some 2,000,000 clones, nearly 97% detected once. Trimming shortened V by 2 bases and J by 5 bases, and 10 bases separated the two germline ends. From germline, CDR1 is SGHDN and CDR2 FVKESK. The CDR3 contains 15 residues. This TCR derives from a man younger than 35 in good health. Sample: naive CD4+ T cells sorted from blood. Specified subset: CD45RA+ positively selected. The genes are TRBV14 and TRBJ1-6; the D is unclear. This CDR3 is CASSQRPDDNSPLHF. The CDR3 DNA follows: TGTGCCAGCAGCCAAAGGCCAGATGATAATTCACCCCTCCACTTT.